This TCR beta chain was recovered during a study of cytomegalovirus exposure and HLA in healthy donors. General observations from the study: With further analysis later on, most CMV-associated TCR beta chains appeared HLA-restricted.

PCR primers comprised 60 Vbeta and 13 Jbeta primers. Repertoires were generated with immunoSEQ multiplex PCR, while TCRdb's copy carries only in-frame clones and drops some. The data contain roughly 120,000 clones, 79% of them singletons. Germline V gene data show CDR1 as MDHEN and CDR2 as SYDVKM. The CDR3 consists of 21 residues. With 1 base clipped from V and 2 bases from J, the junction kept 17 bases outside the gene matches. As for this clone: What it binds is not known.

The chain couples TRBV28 to TRBJ2-3; TRBD2 aligns across 11 bases. The clonotype originates from a young man in good health and CMV-seropositive. Input material: PBMCs. CDR3 bases: TGTGCCAGCAGTTTATTTGGAACTTGGGGGACTAGCGGAGAAGACACAGATACGCAGTATTTT. It is translated as CASSLFGTWGTSGEDTDTQYF.